These 25 T cell receptor beta chains share one sample of origin, sequenced in a study of blood T cell repertoires in COVID-19. Here immunoSEQ multiplex PCR was the method, and the copy in TCRdb shows in-frame clones only, minus some. The table shows around 60,000 clones, with roughly 89% occurring only once. Sequencing was carried out using peripheral blood. These TCRs come from a woman older than 75 with acute or convalescent COVID-19.

This clone showed up just a few times. This chain joins TRBV2 and TRBJ2-2; 8 bases are a match to TRBD1. The ends lost 7 bases at V and 6 bases at J; junction bases unmatched: 10. The CDR3 covers 15 residues. Germline V gives CDR1 SNHLY, CDR2 FYNNEI. The CDR3 DNA follows: TGTGCCAGCAAACTGGGACAGGCTTCATCCGGGGAGCTGTTTTTT. Translation gives CASKLGQASSGELFF.

J is TRBJ1-4 and V is TRBV2; 7 nucleotides agree with TRBD1. The J segment lost 0 bases and the V segment lost 6 bases, leaving 7 bases of the junction unmatched. The CDR3 contains 16 residues. Per germline, CDR1 SNHLY and CDR2 FYNNEI. Here the CDR3 reads CASRVPGQTTNEKLFF. DNA for the CDR3: TGTGCCAGCAGGGTTCCGGGACAGACAACTAATGAAAAACTGTTTTTT.

The DNA of the CDR3 is TGTGCCAGCAGCCGCGACACGGGACAGGGGAATCAGCCCCAGCATTTT. It encodes CASSRDTGQGNQPQHF. This sequence joins TRBV7-9 and TRBJ1-5; 10 bases fit TRBD1. With V trimmed by 5 bases and J by 4 bases, 8 bases remained unmatched. This CDR3 is 16 amino acids long. Germline V gives CDR1 SEHNR, CDR2 FQNEAQ (reference sequence).

This rearrangement joins TRBV18 to TRBJ2-3; 9 bases agree with TRBD1. The V gene's germline CDR1 is KGHSH and CDR2 LQKENI. The CDR3 has 15 amino acids. J lost 6 bases, V lost 4 bases, and 8 bases had no gene match. CDR3 region: CASSHDRGEPDTQYF. The CDR3 DNA reads as TGTGCCAGCTCACACGACAGGGGGGAGCCGGATACGCAGTATTTT.

The chain recombines TRBV5-1 with TRBJ2-5; D gene unclear. This CDR3 comprises 14 residues. V lost 4 bases and J lost 4, with 14 bases in between. The germline CDR1 and CDR2 sequences are SGHRS and YFSETQ. CDR3 nucleotides: TGCGCCAGCAGCCCAACAATAGCCGGAGAGACCCAGTACTTC. Protein: CASSPTIAGETQYF.

V is TRBV5-1 and J is TRBJ2-2; 10 bases align to TRBD2. The V gene's germline CDR1 is SGHRS and CDR2 YFSETQ. This CDR3 region has 15 residues. J lost 3 bases, V lost 6 bases, and 5 bases had no gene match. The CDR3 DNA follows: TGCGCCAGCACCGGGACTAGCGCGGACACCGGGGAGCTGTTTTTT. It translates to CASTGTSADTGELFF.

The V gene is TRBV7-2, the J gene TRBJ1-1, with 8 bases identical to TRBD1. The CDR3 is 16 residues long. Germline lookup yields CDR1 SGHTA and CDR2 FQGNSA. Trimming removed 5 bases from V and 1 base from J; junction bases left unmatched: 9. CDR3 bases: TGTGCCAGCAGCCTGGACAGGGAGCGGCGGAACACTGAAGCTTTCTTT. This translates into CASSLDRERRNTEAFF.

The count of this clone is one. The chain combines TRBV5-1 with TRBJ2-2; D may be TRBD1 (5 bases). The CDR3 length is 17 residues. The V and J ends lost 1 base and 2 bases respectively, with 15 bases between them. CDR1 is SGHRS, CDR2 YFSETQ, per germline. The CDR3 loop is CASSLIAGLGNTGELFF. The CDR3 coding sequence is TGCGCCAGCAGCTTGATCGCAGGGTTGGGAAACACCGGGGAGCTGTTTTTT.

The V gene is TRBV11-1, the J gene TRBJ2-3; perhaps TRBD1 as D (6 bases). CDR3 length equals 15 residues. Germline V gives CDR1 SGHAT, CDR2 FQDESV (reference sequence). The V end lost 5 bases, the J end lost 0 bases, and 12 bases lay between the germline ends. The CDR3 loop is CASSARDISTDTQYF. The CDR3, as DNA: TGTGCCAGCAGCGCCCGGGACATAAGCACAGATACGCAGTATTTT. The full variable domain, rest sourced from reference TRBV11-1 and TRBJ2-3, is EAEVAQSPRYKITEKSQAVAFWCDPISGHATLYWYRQILGQGPELLVQFQDESVVDDSQLPKDRFSAERLKGVDSTLKIQPAELGDSAMYLCASSARDISTDTQYFGPGTRLTVL.

This chain uses TRBV7-8 with TRBJ1-5; D is perhaps TRBD1 (5 bases). V dropped 2 bases and J dropped 6 bases, with 17 bases sitting between them. The CDR3 runs to 16 residues. Germline CDR1 is SGHVS and CDR2 is FQNEAQ. The CDR3 protein is CASSLTVPGRGQPQHF. The CDR3 region has the DNA TGTGCCAGCAGCTTAACGGTTCCGGGTAGGGGTCAGCCCCAGCATTTT.

V and J are TRBV19 and TRBJ1-5; D possibly corresponds to TRBD1 (6 bases). The CDR3 is 17 residues long. The V gene lost 1 base and the J gene lost 4 bases, with 17 bases spanning the gap. Germline-derived CDR1 and CDR2 are LNHDA and SQIVND (reference sequence). In nucleotides, the CDR3 is TGTGCCAGTAGTATAGGGGGGTCGGACAGCCTGAATCAGCCCCAGCATTTT. This translates into CASSIGGSDSLNQPQHF.

This chain connects TRBV3-1 (or the pseudogene TRBV3-2) to TRBJ1-3, with D hard to call. CDR1 and CDR2 from the germline V gene are LGHDT and YNNKEL (reference sequence). This CDR3 spans 14 amino acids. V lost 2 bases and J 2 bases, leaving 7 bases between the germline ends. The CDR3 region is CASSQILTGNTIYF. CDR3 nucleotides: TGTGCCAGCAGCCAAATCCTTACTGGAAACACCATATATTTT.

This chain uses TRBV10-3 with TRBJ1-4; TRBD1 matches 7 bases. Per germline, CDR1 ENHRY and CDR2 SYGVKD. The CDR3 is 16 amino acids. V gave up 6 bases and J gave up 0 bases; unmatched junction bases: 7. Written as DNA, the CDR3 is TGTGCCATCAGGCCCGGGACAGCAGCAACTAATGAAAAACTGTTTTTT. The encoded protein is CAIRPGTAATNEKLFF.

V and J are TRBV19 and TRBJ1-2, with 9 bases identical to TRBD1. V shed 5 bases, J shed 5 bases, and the junction held 6 bases outside the gene matches. The CDR3 totals 14 residues. Germline assignment: CDR1 LNHDA and CDR2 SQIVND (reference sequence). For the CDR3, the DNA is TGTGCCAGTAGTGCTACAGGGGGCGGGTATGGCTACACCTTC. Amino acids: CASSATGGGYGYTF.

In its sample, this clone was seen a few times. This sequence joins TRBV7-9 and TRBJ2-3; D possibly corresponds to TRBD2 (5 bases). The CDR3 spans 15 residues. The germline CDR1 and CDR2 sequences are SEHNR and FQNEAQ (reference sequence). With 3 bases removed from V and 1 base from J, the gap between germline ends came to 11 bases. This CDR3 is CASSFLAAGTDTQYF. The CDR3, as DNA: TGTGCCAGCAGCTTTCTAGCCGCGGGCACAGATACGCAGTATTTT.

The V and J genes are TRBV30 and TRBJ1-3; 7 nucleotides match TRBD1. After removal of 5 bases from V and 0 bases from J, the junction contained 7 bases not matched to a gene. The CDR3 extends over 15 amino acids. The V gene's germline CDR1 is GTSNPN and CDR2 SVGIG (reference sequence). This chain's CDR3 is CAWGSYRGSGNTIYF. The DNA of the CDR3 is TGTGCCTGGGGCTCCTACAGGGGCTCTGGAAACACCATATATTTT.

The chain joins TRBV19 to TRBJ1-5, with D perhaps TRBD1 (5 bases). The CDR3 covers 16 residues. The V and J ends lost 1 base and 4 bases respectively, with 14 bases between them. Per germline, CDR1 LNHDA and CDR2 SQIVND (reference sequence). CDR3 bases: TGTGCCAGTAGTATAGCCCCCGACAGACAGAATCAGCCCCAGCATTTT. Its translation: CASSIAPDRQNQPQHF.

The J gene is TRBJ2-7, the V gene TRBV5-1, with D uncertain. There are 12 residues in the CDR3. The germline V and J ends were trimmed by 2 bases and 5 bases, with 8 bases remaining between them. Germline V gene data show CDR1 as SGHRS and CDR2 as YFSETQ. CDR3 amino acids: CASSLQTNEQYF. In DNA form, the CDR3 reads TGCGCCAGCAGCTTACAAACGAACGAGCAGTACTTC.

The chain links TRBV5-4 to TRBJ2-3; 10 nucleotides line up with TRBD2. The ends lost 0 bases at V and 2 bases at J; junction bases unmatched: 3. The germline V gene has CDR1 SGHNT and CDR2 YYREEE (reference sequence). This CDR3 contains 16 residues. The CDR3 is CASSLASGGHTDTQYF. CDR3 DNA: TGTGCCAGCAGCTTGGCTAGCGGGGGCCACACAGATACGCAGTATTTT.

The chain is built from TRBV7-2 and TRBJ2-2; D is possibly TRBD1 (5 bases). Germline lookup yields CDR1 SGHTA and CDR2 FQGNSA. V lost 2 bases and J 4 bases, leaving 14 bases between the germline ends. This CDR3 contains 16 residues. Written as DNA, the CDR3 is TGTGCCAGCAGCTTAAATGGGGCCCGTTCCACCGGGGAGCTGTTTTTT. Its protein product is CASSLNGARSTGELFF.

This chain joins TRBV5-4 and TRBJ2-7; 7 bases agree with TRBD2. V lost 2 bases, J lost 4 bases, and 6 bases stayed unmatched. The germline V gene has CDR1 SGHNT and CDR2 YYREEE (reference sequence). There are 14 residues in the CDR3. The CDR3 bases are TGTGCCAGCAGCTTTTCGGGGGGTGGATACGAGCAGTACTTC. The encoded protein is CASSFSGGGYEQYF.

The V call is TRBV27, the J call TRBJ1-6; 8 positions match TRBD1. V dropped 6 bases and J dropped 10; count of bases not matched to a gene: 8. This CDR3 region has 14 residues. Per the germline V gene, CDR1 is MNHEY and CDR2 is SMNVEV (reference sequence). CDR3 protein: CASSLDRGRSPLHF. CDR3 in DNA: TGTGCCAGCAGCCTTGACAGGGGTCGGTCACCCCTCCACTTT.

CDR3 in DNA: TGTGCCAGTAGTATAGGGCGGGGAAACACAGATACGCAGTATTTT. Protein sequence: CASSIGRGNTDTQYF. V gene TRBV19 combines with J gene TRBJ2-3; the D gene is possibly TRBD2 (6 bases). This CDR3 has 15 amino acids. Trimming took off 1 base at V and 2 bases at J, with 10 bases between the two ends. CDR1 and CDR2 from the germline V gene are LNHDA and SQIVND (reference sequence). The whole variable domain, filled in from reference TRBV19 and TRBJ2-3, reads DGGITQSPKYLFRKEGQNVTLSCEQNLNHDAMYWYRQDPGQGLRLIYYSQIVNDFQKGDIAEGYSVSREKKESFPLTVTSAQKNPTAFYLCASSIGRGNTDTQYFGPGTRLTVL.

V usage is TRBV23-1 and J usage is TRBJ1-5; D perhaps matches TRBD1 (6 bases). TRBV23-1 counts as an open reading frame of uncertain function. Trimming removed 7 bases from V and 6 bases from J, with 16 bases in between. CDR3 length: 14 amino acids. The CDR3 is CASTQGIHAQPQHF. CDR3 sequence (DNA): TGCGCCAGCACACAGGGTATACACGCTCAGCCCCAGCATTTT.

J is TRBJ2-2 and V is TRBV25-1; 8 bases agree with TRBD2. The CDR3 extends over 16 amino acids. Trimming took 6 bases from V and 4 from J; bases not matched to a gene: 10. Per germline, CDR1 MGHDK and CDR2 SYGVNS. The CDR3 DNA reads as TGTGCCAGCAGCGCCTTGGGCGGGGGGTCCACCGGGGAGCTGTTTTTT. This sequence encodes CASSALGGGSTGELFF.